The clone carrying this TCR beta chain was counted at least ten times. Its antigen is unidentified. Time point of the sample: patch test 2, 6 weeks after DPC sensitization. Documented treatment: therapeutic diphenylcyclopropenone sensitization with weekly scalp DPC. This sample stems from a study of human T cells and chemical hapten exposure. Findings of the study overall: There was no change with DPC sensitization in TCRs above 1 in 1000 frequency.

TCRdb reprocessed the RACE reads with MiXCR, giving one entry per CDR3 protein. The sample consists of about 350,000 distinct CDR3 sequences, about 6% of them appearing once. In germline, CDR1 is PRHDT, CDR2 FYEKMQ (reference sequence). This CDR3 has 15 amino acids. Trimming removed 5 bases from V and 5 bases from J; junction bases left unmatched: 5. V is TRBV13 and J is TRBJ2-3; 12 bases match TRBD2. The specimen was whole blood, collected in connection with sensitization to the hapten diphenylcyclopropenone (DPC). This TCR derives from a woman under 30 with alopecia areata. Some clones in this sample may be carry-over from other donors' samples. CDR3 nucleotides: TGTGCCAGCAGCCTAGCGGGGGGGCCTGGAGATACGCAGTATTTT. Protein: CASSLAGGPGDTQYF.